This TCR beta chain was sequenced during a study of identical twins. With respect to this clonotype: The antigen is undetermined.

MiXCR, run by TCRdb on the 5' RACE reads, gives a single entry per CDR3 protein. The data hold around 280,000 distinct CDR3 sequences, with about 8% observed a single time. Study-wide results and caveats: Out-of-frame alpha sequences that twins shared showed excess low generation probability.

These data are also associated with another study on yellow fever vaccine responses in identical twins.

The clonotype was recovered from a woman in her late teens or twenties in good health. The sequenced sample was memory (CD45RO+) T cells sorted from blood.

CDR3 region: CASSPRIGEKLFF. CDR3 sequence (DNA): TGTGCCAGCAGCCCCCGGATCGGTGAAAAACTGTTTTTT. The rearrangement joins TRBV11-2 to TRBJ1-4; D is uncertain. The CDR3 covers 13 residues. The germline V gene encodes CDR1 SGHAT and CDR2 FQNNGV. Trimming shortened V by 5 bases and J by 7 bases, and 11 bases separated the two germline ends.